This T cell receptor beta chain came from a study of tumor and adjacent non-tumor tissue in lung cancer (dated by TCRdb to 2017 to 2018). With respect to the entire study: Patients with adenocarcinoma (12), squamous cell carcinoma (2) and small cell lung cancer (1) were included in the cohort. Ages among the roughly 15 patients ranged from about 30 to 85 years, there were 10 men and 5 women, and disease was at TNM stage I to III. Using bulk TCRbeta repertoires from 15 lung cancer patients, the study set lung tumor tissue side by side with matched distant non-tumor lung tissue. Sequencing generated a total of more than 95 million productive TCRbeta reads, averaging around 4.2 million reads per sample. For each patient, one tumor sample and one normal lung sample were taken, giving about 31 paired specimens that underwent TCRbeta CDR3 sequencing.

RNA was isolated from bulk, unsorted tissue, and RNA quality was assessed with a NanoDrop ND-1000 and an Agilent 2100. The normal lung samples consisted of distant non-tumor tissue collected more than 3 cm from the tumor edge. Donors were newly diagnosed lung cancer patients admitted for thoracic surgery in China between August and November 2014, without prior chemotherapy. The study excluded patients who had received radiotherapy or chemotherapy before or who had another cancer at the same time. Surgical tissue pieces of about 1-2.3 cm3 were preserved in RNAlater solution and were kept at -80 degrees C until use. Worth noting for this clonotype: The clone's antigen remains unknown. A read error may account for a junction end that differs from germline.

Libraries were built with multiplex PCR. Sequencing used an Illumina HiSeq 2500. TCRbeta libraries were constructed through three rounds of nested PCR with primers (Table S4) according to protocols adapted from ARM-PCR. Before sequencing, PCR products of 200-500 bp were cut from the gel and purified using the QIAquick gel extraction kit. The published analysis was carried out like this. Trimmomatic was used to clean the reads, FLASH was used to merge the reads into complete CDR3 sequences, and MiTCR was used to assign the reads to V(D)J germline segments. Clonal diversity was calculated as the inverse Simpson's index using VDJtools. Productive reads were defined as in-frame sequences without a premature stop codon. Using fastp trimming at Q25 and MiXCR clonotype assembly, TCRdb reanalyzed the public sequencing data and kept in-frame beta chains. Rows merge per CDR3 protein into single entries with the most common DNA and genes. The V and J calls were determined by TCRdb, not by the authors. For this sample the table gives about 86,000 distinct CDR3 sequences, of which about 77% were detected only once. 20% to 25% of the sample is taken by the ten largest.

The CDR3, cysteine through phenylalanine, is 13 amino acids long. Only the CDR3 portion is preserved as DNA: 39 bases, with reading frame beginning at the first base. As encoded in the germline V gene (reference sequence), CDR1 is MNHNY while CDR2 is SVGAGI. The research as a whole found: Younger patients had significantly higher TCR diversity, and higher tumor TCR diversity was associated with shorter overall and disease-free survival. Peripheral blood was not sequenced, so blood TCRbeta repertoires in these lung cancer patients were not examined. Only 15 or so patients were included in the cohort, and the need for larger samples and more detailed clinical data was noted by the authors. Tumor tissue showed significantly greater TCR diversity (inverse Simpson) than normal lung tissue (about 410 vs 180, P = 0.0075, Mann-Whitney U test). Neither the sequencing platform nor unique molecular identifiers are mentioned in the methods. A significantly larger cumulative share of the repertoire was made up by the top 100 clones in normal lung than in tumor tissue.

This TCR came from a woman aged 45-65 years with non-small cell lung cancer. The sample comprised distant non-tumor lung tissue. The sequence links TRBV6-6 to TRBJ2-1, with the identity of the D gene unclear. The CDR3 is CASGYPHGDEQFF. The DNA sequence is given as TGTGCCAGCGGTTACCCCCATGGAGATGAGCAGTTCTTC.